These 32 T cell receptor beta chains were sequenced from one sample in a study of T cells expressing NK-cell markers. TCRdb reanalyzed the 5' RACE reads and collapses them to one entry per CDR3 protein, without DNA. This sample's table has 150,000 or so distinct CDR3 sequences. The sequenced sample was blood T cells: a sorted CD56 or NKG2C T cell subset, CD4+ or CD8+ T cells, or bulk PBMC T cells (not recorded which). The receptors here all came from a woman between 18 and 70 years old in good health.

This chain uses TRBV25-1 with TRBJ2-2; TCRdb picks TRBD1, but there is no DNA to check that call. Germline V gene data show CDR1 as MGHDK and CDR2 as SYGVNS. The length of the CDR3 is 17 residues. CDR3 sequence: CASSLNGGGGDTGELFF.

The chain employs TRBV5-1 and TRBJ2-3; TCRdb reports TRBD1, a call that lacks DNA to check it against. CDR3 length equals 16 residues. CDR1 and CDR2 from the germline V gene are SGHRS and YFSETQ. CDR3 sequence: CASSKEPGQGARAQYF.

The chain couples TRBV5-1 to TRBJ2-7; absent DNA, TCRdb's TRBD1 call cannot be checked. Germline CDR1 and CDR2: SGHRS and YFSETQ. CDR3 size: 17 residues. The CDR3 spells CASSGYTGSQTTYEQYF. The entire variable domain, with the rest obtained from reference TRBV5-1 and TRBJ2-7, is as follows: KAGVTQTPRYLIKTRGQQVTLSCSPISGHRSVSWYQQTPGQGLQFLFEYFSETQRNKGNFPGRFSGRQFSNSRSEMNVSTLELGDSALYLCASSGYTGSQTTYEQYFGPGTRLTVT.

The chain is built from TRBV10-3 and TRBJ2-1; TCRdb's D gene call, TRBD1, goes unchecked for lack of DNA. CDR3 size: 13 residues. Germline-derived CDR1 and CDR2 are ENHRY and SYGVKD. The CDR3 sequence is CAISETGVWEQFF.

J is TRBJ1-3 and V is TRBV7-8. Germline loops: CDR1 SGHVS, CDR2 FQNEAQ. This CDR3 is built from 16 residues. The CDR3 here is CASSLASHESGNTIYF.

V and J are TRBV12-3 or TRBV12-4 and TRBJ1-5. The CDR3 runs 13 residues. CDR3 in amino acids: CASSPSENQPQHF.

The CDR3 sequence is CASSSRDGRRPQHF. The chain combines TRBV28 with TRBJ1-5; the D call from TCRdb, TRBD1, cannot be confirmed without DNA. Germline loops: CDR1 MDHEN, CDR2 SYDVKM. The CDR3 is made up of 14 amino acids. Combining the CDR3 with reference TRBV28 and TRBJ1-5 gives the whole variable domain DVKVTQSSRYLVKRTGEKVFLECVQDMDHENMFWYRQDPGLGLRLIYFSYDVKMKEKGDIPEGYSVSREKKERFSLILESASTNQTSMYLCASSSRDGRRPQHFGDGTRLSIL.

The chain carries TRBV5-1 and TRBJ2-2; TCRdb's D gene call, TRBD1, goes unchecked for lack of DNA. Looked up from germline, CDR1 is SGHRS and CDR2 is YFSETQ. This CDR3 contains 15 residues. This CDR3 is CASSLEAPDGGELFF.

The chain employs TRBV28 and TRBJ1-4. The CDR3 extends over 13 amino acids. Germline-derived CDR1 and CDR2 are MDHEN and SYDVKM. The CDR3 loop is CASSLYIFEKLFF.

V usage is TRBV12-3 or TRBV12-4 and J usage is TRBJ2-1; TCRdb names TRBD2, which stays unverified in the absence of DNA. The CDR3 length is 16 residues. The CDR3: CASSLASGGTWNEQFF.

This chain uses TRBV3-1 with TRBJ1-1. CDR3 length: 12 residues. Germline assignment: CDR1 LGHDT and CDR2 YNNKEL (reference sequence). The CDR3 region is CASSHEGIEAFF.

The genes are TRBV5-1 and TRBJ2-7; lacking DNA, the TRBD1 call made by TCRdb goes unchecked. This CDR3 is 15 amino acids long. CDR1 is SGHRS and CDR2 is YFSETQ in the germline V gene. CDR3: CASSLAGGSIHEQYF.

J is TRBJ2-5 and V is TRBV5-1; without DNA, the TCRdb call of TRBD1 cannot be checked. In germline, CDR1 is SGHRS, CDR2 YFSETQ. The CDR3 has 16 residues. This CDR3 is CASSLQGANTVETQYF.

V and J are TRBV7-9 and TRBJ2-7; TCRdb proposes TRBD2, but this gene call is untestable without DNA. The length of the CDR3 is 16 residues. Germline-derived CDR1 and CDR2 are SEHNR and FQNEAQ (reference sequence). CDR3 sequence reads: CASSFSFSGFSYEQYF.

This chain uses TRBV11-2 with TRBJ2-5. Germline values: CDR1 SGHAT, CDR2 FQNNGV. The CDR3 runs 13 residues. The CDR3 protein is CASSLVWEETQYF.

The chain combines TRBV5-6 with TRBJ1-2; with no DNA, the TCRdb D assignment of TRBD1 cannot be verified. The CDR3 contains 13 residues. From germline, CDR1 is SGHDT and CDR2 YYEEEE. The CDR3 reads CASSFNWGRGYTF.

V usage is TRBV7-9 and J usage is TRBJ1-1; TCRdb returns TRBD1, unconfirmable since there is no DNA. This CDR3 has 14 residues. Per the germline V gene, CDR1 is SEHNR and CDR2 is FQNEAQ (reference sequence). Here the CDR3 reads CASSLGTGNTEAFF.

V usage is TRBV6-1 and J usage is TRBJ1-5; TCRdb's assignment of TRBD1 cannot be checked, as there is no DNA. In germline, CDR1 is MNHNS, CDR2 SASEGT. The CDR3 runs to 14 residues. The CDR3 sequence: CASSSDRKGQPQHF.

This rearrangement joins TRBV7-3 to TRBJ2-7; without DNA, the TCRdb call of TRBD2 cannot be checked. Germline CDR1 and CDR2: SGHTA and FQGTGA. The CDR3 spans 13 residues. CDR3 amino acids: CASSLGLAEKQYF.

The chain joins TRBV20-1 to TRBJ1-1; TCRdb indicates TRBD1, and absent DNA this call remains unverified. The CDR3 extends over 16 amino acids. Germline V gene sequence: CDR1 DFQATT, CDR2 SNEGSKA (reference sequence). CDR3 loop: CSARDPGRGLDTEAFF.

The chain carries TRBV20-1 and TRBJ2-3; TCRdb selects TRBD1, and the lack of DNA leaves this call unchecked. The CDR3 is 14 amino acids. Germline CDR1 and CDR2: DFQATT and SNEGSKA (reference sequence). CDR3: CSARGDTGFDTQYF.

The V and J genes are TRBV12-3 or TRBV12-4 and TRBJ1-1; there is no DNA to check the TCRdb D call of TRBD1. This CDR3 region has 15 residues. The CDR3 loop is CASRYRQGADTEAFF.

J is TRBJ2-5 and V is TRBV11-2; TCRdb indicates TRBD2, and absent DNA this call remains unverified. Germline V CDR1 and CDR2: SGHAT, FQNNGV. The CDR3 has 14 amino acids. The CDR3 reads CASNPGLAGNTQYF. The entire variable domain, with the rest obtained from reference TRBV11-2 and TRBJ2-5, is as follows: EAGVAQSPRYKIIEKRQSVAFWCNPISGHATLYWYQQILGQGPKLLIQFQNNGVVDDSQLPKDRFSAERLKGVDSTLKIQPAKLEDSAVYLCASNPGLAGNTQYFGPGTRLLVL.

The gene calls are TRBV5-1 and TRBJ1-3; the D gene TCRdb calls, TRBD1, cannot be checked with no DNA. CDR1 is SGHRS, CDR2 YFSETQ, per germline. The CDR3 covers 17 residues. The CDR3 loop is CASSLGFRGQGGNTIYF.

The chain recombines TRBV7-2 with TRBJ2-7; the D call of TRBD2 rests on TCRdb alone, since no DNA is present to check it. CDR1 and CDR2 from the germline V gene are SGHTA and FQGNSA. CDR3 length equals 17 residues. Here the CDR3 reads CASSVDGLAGGKYEQYF.

The chain links TRBV9 to TRBJ2-3. Germline CDR1 reads SGDLS; CDR2 reads YYNGEE. The CDR3 covers 15 residues. The chain's CDR3 is CASSSQGASTDTQYF.

This rearrangement joins TRBV5-1 to TRBJ2-1; TCRdb's assignment of TRBD2 cannot be checked, as there is no DNA. Germline assignment: CDR1 SGHRS and CDR2 YFSETQ. The CDR3 loop spans 17 amino acids. The CDR3 region is CASSLGTSGGWDNEQFF.

The gene calls are TRBV10-3 and TRBJ2-6. The length of the CDR3 is 15 residues. CDR1 ENHRY and CDR2 SYGVKD come from the germline V gene. This chain's CDR3 is CAISGQSSGANVLTF.

CDR3 in amino acids: CASSYWAGGADNSPLHF. The gene calls are TRBV6-5 and TRBJ1-6; TCRdb designates TRBD1, a call that cannot be tested without DNA. This CDR3 contains 17 residues. Germline CDR1 reads MNHEY; CDR2 reads SVGAGI.

V gene TRBV3-1 combines with J gene TRBJ2-1; TCRdb proposes TRBD2, but this gene call is untestable without DNA. The germline gives CDR1 LGHDT, CDR2 YNNKEL (reference sequence). The CDR3 covers 14 residues. CDR3 residues: CASSLAGLSNEQFF.

The chain is built from TRBV10-3 and TRBJ1-2. This CDR3 region has 15 residues. The V gene's germline CDR1 is ENHRY and CDR2 SYGVKD. The CDR3 loop is CAISEGVTANYGYTF.

This sequence joins TRBV9 and TRBJ1-3. This CDR3 is built from 15 residues. CDR1 is SGDLS and CDR2 is YYNGEE in the germline V gene. CDR3 amino acids: CASSVMESSGNTIYF.